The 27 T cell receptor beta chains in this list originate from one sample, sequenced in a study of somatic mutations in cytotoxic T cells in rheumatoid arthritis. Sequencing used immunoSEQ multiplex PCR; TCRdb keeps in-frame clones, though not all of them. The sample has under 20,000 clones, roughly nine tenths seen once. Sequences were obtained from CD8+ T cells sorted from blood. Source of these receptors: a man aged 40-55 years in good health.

CDR3: CASSAPDGPTRYNEQFF. DNA for the CDR3: TGTGCCAGCAGCGCTCCCGACGGACCGACGCGGTACAATGAGCAGTTCTTC. The chain combines TRBV7-3 with TRBJ2-1; D call uncertain. Germline values: CDR1 SGHTA, CDR2 FQGTGA. The CDR3 runs to 17 residues. Trimming shortened V by 5 bases and J by 4 bases, and 21 bases separated the two germline ends.

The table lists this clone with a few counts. The DNA for the CDR3 is TGTGCCAGCAGCTCCAAAGCCTTTGGCTACACCTTC. Its translation: CASSSKAFGYTF. The chain uses TRBV7-9 and TRBJ1-2; no firm D call. With 4 bases removed from V and 7 bases from J, the gap between germline ends came to 10 bases. The length of the CDR3 is 12 residues. Germline V gene lookup returns CDR1 SEHNR and CDR2 FQNEAQ (reference sequence). Supplemented by reference TRBV7-9 and TRBJ1-2, the full variable domain reads DTGVSQNPRHKITKRGQNVTFRCDPISEHNRLYWYRQTLGQGPEFLTYFQNEAQLEKSRLLSDRFSAERPKGSFSTLEIQRTEQGDSAMYLCASSSKAFGYTFGSGTRLTVV.

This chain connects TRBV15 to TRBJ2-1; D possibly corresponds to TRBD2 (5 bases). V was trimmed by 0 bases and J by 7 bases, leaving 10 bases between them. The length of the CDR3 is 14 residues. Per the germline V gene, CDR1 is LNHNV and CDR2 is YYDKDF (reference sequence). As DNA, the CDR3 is TGTGCCACCAGCAGAGATACGGGGAAAAATGAGCAGTTCTTC. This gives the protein CATSRDTGKNEQFF.

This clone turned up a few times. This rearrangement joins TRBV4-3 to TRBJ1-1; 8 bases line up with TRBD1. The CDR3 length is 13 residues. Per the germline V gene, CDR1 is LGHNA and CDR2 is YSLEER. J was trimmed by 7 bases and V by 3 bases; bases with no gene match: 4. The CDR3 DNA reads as TGCGCCAGCAGCCATGGGACAGGCCTTGAAGCTTTCTTT. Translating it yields CASSHGTGLEAFF.

The CDR3 here is CASSLGSSRYGYTF. CDR3 sequence (DNA): TGTGCCAGCAGCTTAGGCAGTTCACGCTATGGCTACACCTTC. The J gene is TRBJ1-2, the V gene TRBV7-9; D is unresolved. Germline V gives CDR1 SEHNR, CDR2 FQNEAQ (reference sequence). This CDR3 has 14 amino acids. With 1 base removed from V and 4 bases from J, the gap between germline ends came to 10 bases.

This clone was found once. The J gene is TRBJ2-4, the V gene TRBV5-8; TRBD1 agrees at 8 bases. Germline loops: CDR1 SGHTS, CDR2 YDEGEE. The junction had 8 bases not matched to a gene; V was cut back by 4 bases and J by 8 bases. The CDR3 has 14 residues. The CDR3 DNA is TGTGCCAGCAGCCTCGGACAGGGATTAGACATTCAGTACTTC. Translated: CASSLGQGLDIQYF.

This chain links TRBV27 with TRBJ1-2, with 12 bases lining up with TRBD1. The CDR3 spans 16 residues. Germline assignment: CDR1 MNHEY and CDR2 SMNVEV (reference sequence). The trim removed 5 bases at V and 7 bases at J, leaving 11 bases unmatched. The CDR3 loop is CASSGGTGGDLTGYTF. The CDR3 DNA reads TGTGCCAGCAGTGGAGGGACAGGGGGCGATCTTACTGGCTACACCTTC.

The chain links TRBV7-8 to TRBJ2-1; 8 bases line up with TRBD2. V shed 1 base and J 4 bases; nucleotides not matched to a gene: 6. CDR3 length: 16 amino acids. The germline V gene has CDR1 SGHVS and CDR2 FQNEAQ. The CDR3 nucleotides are TGTGCCAGCAGCTTAGATGGAATAGCGGGATACAATGAGCAGTTCTTC. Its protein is CASSLDGIAGYNEQFF.

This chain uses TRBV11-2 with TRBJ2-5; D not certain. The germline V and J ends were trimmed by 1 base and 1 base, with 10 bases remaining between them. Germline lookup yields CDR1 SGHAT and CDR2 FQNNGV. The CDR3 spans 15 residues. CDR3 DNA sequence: TGTGCCAGCAGCTTAGTCGGGTTTGGCCAAGAGACCCAGTACTTC. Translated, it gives CASSLVGFGQETQYF.

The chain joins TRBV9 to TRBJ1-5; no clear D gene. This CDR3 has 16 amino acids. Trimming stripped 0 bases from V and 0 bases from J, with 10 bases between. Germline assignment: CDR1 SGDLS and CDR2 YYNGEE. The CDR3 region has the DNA TGTGCCAGCAGCGTAGATGCCAGTAATAGCAATCAGCCCCAGCATTTT. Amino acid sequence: CASSVDASNSNQPQHF. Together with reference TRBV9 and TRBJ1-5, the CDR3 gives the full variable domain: DSGVTQTPKHLITATGQRVTLRCSPRSGDLSVYWYQQSLDQGLQFLIQYYNGEERAKGNILERFSAQQFPDLHSELNLSSLELGDSALYFCASSVDASNSNQPQHFGDGTRLSIL.

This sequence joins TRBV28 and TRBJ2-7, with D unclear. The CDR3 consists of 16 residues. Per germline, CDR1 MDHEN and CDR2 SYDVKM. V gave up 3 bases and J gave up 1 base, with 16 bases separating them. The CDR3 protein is CASSLTAQVLSYEQYF. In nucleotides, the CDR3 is TGTGCCAGCAGTTTGACGGCGCAGGTACTTTCCTACGAGCAGTACTTC.

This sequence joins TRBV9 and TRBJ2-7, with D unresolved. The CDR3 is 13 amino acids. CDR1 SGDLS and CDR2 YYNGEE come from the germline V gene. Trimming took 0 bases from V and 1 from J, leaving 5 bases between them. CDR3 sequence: CASSVEGSYEQYF. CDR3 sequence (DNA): TGTGCCAGCAGCGTAGAAGGGTCCTACGAGCAGTACTTC.

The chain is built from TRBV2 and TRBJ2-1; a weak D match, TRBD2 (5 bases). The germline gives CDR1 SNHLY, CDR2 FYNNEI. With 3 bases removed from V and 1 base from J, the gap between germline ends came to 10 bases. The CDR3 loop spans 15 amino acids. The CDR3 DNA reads TGTGCCAGCAGTGATATGTCGGGGTCCTACAATGAGCAGTTCTTC. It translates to CASSDMSGSYNEQFF.

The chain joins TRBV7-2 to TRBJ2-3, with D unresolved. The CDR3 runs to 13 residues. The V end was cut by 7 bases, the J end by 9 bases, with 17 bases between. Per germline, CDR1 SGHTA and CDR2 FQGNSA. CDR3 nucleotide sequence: TGTGCCAGCACCTTCCGAGGAGCCGCCACGCAGTATTTT. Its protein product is CASTFRGAATQYF.

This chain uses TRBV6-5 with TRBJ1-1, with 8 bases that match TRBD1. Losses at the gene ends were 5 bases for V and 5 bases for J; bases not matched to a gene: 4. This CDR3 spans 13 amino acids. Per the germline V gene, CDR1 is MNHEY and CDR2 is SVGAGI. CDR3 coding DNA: TGTGCCAGCAGTCCGACAGGGGTGACTGAAGCTTTCTTT. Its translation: CASSPTGVTEAFF.

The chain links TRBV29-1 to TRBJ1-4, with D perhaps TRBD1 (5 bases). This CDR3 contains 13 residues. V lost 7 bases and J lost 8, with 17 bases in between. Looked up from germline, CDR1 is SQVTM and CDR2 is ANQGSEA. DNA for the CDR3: TGCAGCGCCGCAGGGAGTTGGGGCGAAAAACTGTTTTTT. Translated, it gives CSAAGSWGEKLFF.

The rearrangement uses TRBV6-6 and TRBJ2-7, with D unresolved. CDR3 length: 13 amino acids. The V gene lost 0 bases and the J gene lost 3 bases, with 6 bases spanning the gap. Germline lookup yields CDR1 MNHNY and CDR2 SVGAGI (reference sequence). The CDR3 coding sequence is TGTGCCAGCAGTTACTCGAACAGCTACGAGCAGTACTTC. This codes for CASSYSNSYEQYF.

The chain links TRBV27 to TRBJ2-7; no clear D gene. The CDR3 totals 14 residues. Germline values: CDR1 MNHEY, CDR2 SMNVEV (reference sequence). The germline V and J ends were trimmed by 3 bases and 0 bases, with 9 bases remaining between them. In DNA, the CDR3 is TGTGCCAGCAGTTTTAACGGCCGCTCCTACGAGCAGTACTTC. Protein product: CASSFNGRSYEQYF.

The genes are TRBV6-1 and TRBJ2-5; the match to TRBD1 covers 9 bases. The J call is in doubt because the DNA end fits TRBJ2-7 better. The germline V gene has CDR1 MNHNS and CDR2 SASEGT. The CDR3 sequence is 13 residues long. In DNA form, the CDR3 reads TGTGCCACCCTGGACAGGGGACCCTACGAGCAGTACTTC. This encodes CATLDRGPYEQYF.

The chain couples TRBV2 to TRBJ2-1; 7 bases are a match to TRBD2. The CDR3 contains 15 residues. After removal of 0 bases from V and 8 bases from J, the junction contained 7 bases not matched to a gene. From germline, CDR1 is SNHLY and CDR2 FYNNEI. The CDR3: CASSEAMRTRDEQFF. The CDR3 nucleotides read TGTGCCAGCAGTGAAGCGATGAGGACTAGGGATGAGCAGTTCTTC. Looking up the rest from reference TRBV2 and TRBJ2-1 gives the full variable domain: EPEVTQTPSHQVTQMGQEVILRCVPISNHLYFYWYRQILGQKVEFLVSFYNNEISEKSEIFDDQFSVERPDGSNFTLKIRSTKLEDSAMYFCASSEAMRTRDEQFFGPGTRLTVL.

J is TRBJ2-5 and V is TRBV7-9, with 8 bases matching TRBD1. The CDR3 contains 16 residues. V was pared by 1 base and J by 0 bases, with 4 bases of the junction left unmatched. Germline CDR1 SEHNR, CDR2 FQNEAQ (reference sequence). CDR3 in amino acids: CASSLGGTGHQETQYF. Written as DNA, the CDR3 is TGTGCCAGCAGCTTAGGAGGGACAGGACACCAAGAGACCCAGTACTTC. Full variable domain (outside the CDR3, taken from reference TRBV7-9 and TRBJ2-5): DTGVSQNPRHKITKRGQNVTFRCDPISEHNRLYWYRQTLGQGPEFLTYFQNEAQLEKSRLLSDRFSAERPKGSFSTLEIQRTEQGDSAMYLCASSLGGTGHQETQYFGPGTRLLVL.

The CDR3, as DNA: TGTGCCAGTAACGGGGGCAACTCCTACGAGCAGTACTTC. Protein: CASNGGNSYEQYF. V is TRBV19 and J is TRBJ2-7; D is perhaps TRBD1 or TRBD2 (6 bases each). Germline CDR1 and CDR2: LNHDA and SQIVND (reference sequence). The CDR3 loop spans 13 amino acids. V lost 7 bases and J lost 0, with 10 bases in between.

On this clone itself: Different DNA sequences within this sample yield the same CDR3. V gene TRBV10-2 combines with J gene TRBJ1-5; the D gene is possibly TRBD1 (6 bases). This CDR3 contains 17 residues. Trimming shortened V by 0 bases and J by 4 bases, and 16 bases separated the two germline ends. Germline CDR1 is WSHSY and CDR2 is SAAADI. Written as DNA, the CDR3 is TGCGCCAGCAGTGAGTCGGCGAATGGACAGTCTAATCAGCCCCAGCATTTT. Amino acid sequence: CASSESANGQSNQPQHF.

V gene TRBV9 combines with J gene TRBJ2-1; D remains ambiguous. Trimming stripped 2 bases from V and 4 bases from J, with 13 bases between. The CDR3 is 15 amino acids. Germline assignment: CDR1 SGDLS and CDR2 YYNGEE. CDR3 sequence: CASSVPRAEYNEQFF. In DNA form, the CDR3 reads TGTGCCAGCAGCGTTCCCCGGGCAGAATACAATGAGCAGTTCTTC.

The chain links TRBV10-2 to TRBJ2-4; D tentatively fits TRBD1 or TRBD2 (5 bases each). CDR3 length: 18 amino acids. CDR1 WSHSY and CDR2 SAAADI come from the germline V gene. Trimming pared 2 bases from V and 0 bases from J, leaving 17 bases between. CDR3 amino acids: CASSEMSWDPPAKNIQYF. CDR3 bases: TGCGCCAGCAGTGAGATGAGTTGGGACCCCCCAGCCAAAAACATTCAGTACTTC.

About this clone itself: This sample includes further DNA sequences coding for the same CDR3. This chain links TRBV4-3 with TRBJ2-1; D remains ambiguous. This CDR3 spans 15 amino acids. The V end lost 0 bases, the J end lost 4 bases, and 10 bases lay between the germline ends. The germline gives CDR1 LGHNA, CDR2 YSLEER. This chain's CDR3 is CASSQDGNRYNEQFF. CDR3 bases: TGCGCCAGCAGCCAAGACGGAAACAGATACAATGAGCAGTTCTTC.

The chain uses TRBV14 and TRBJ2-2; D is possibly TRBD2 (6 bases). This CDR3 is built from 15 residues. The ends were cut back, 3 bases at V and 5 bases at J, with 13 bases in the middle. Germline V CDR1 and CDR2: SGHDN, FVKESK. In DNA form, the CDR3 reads TGTGCCAGCAGCCAGGGGGGATTTCGTACCGGGGAGCTGTTTTTT. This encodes CASSQGGFRTGELFF.